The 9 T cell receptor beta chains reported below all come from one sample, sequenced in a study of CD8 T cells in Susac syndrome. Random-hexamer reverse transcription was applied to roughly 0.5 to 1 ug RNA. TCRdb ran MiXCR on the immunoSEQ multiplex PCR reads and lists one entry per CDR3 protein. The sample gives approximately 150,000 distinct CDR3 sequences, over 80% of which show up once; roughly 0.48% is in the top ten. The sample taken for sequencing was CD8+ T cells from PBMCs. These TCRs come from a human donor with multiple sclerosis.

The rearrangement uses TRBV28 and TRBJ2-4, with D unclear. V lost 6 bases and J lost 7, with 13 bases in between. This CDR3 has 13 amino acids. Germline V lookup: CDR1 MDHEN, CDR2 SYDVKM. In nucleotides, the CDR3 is TGTGCCAGCAGCCCCAATATGAGGAACATTCAGTACTTC. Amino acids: CASSPNMRNIQYF.

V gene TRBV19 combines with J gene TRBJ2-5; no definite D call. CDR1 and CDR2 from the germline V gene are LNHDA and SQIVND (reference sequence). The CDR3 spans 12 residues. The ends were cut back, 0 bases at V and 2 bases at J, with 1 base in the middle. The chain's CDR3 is CASSIDQETQYF. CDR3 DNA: TGTGCCAGTAGTATAGATCAAGAGACCCAGTACTTC.

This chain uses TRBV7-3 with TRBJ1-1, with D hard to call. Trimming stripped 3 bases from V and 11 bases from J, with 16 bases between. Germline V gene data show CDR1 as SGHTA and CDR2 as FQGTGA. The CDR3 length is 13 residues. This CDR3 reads CASSLVHGVEAFF. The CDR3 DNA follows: TGTGCCAGCAGCTTGGTCCATGGGGTTGAGGCTTTCTTT.

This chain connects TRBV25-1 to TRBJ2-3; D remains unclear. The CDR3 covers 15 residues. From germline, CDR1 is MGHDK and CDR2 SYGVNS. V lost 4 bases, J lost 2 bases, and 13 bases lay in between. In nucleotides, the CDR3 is TGTGCCAGCAGTGTGGCCGACGGAGTCACAGATACGCAGTATTTT. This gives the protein CASSVADGVTDTQYF.

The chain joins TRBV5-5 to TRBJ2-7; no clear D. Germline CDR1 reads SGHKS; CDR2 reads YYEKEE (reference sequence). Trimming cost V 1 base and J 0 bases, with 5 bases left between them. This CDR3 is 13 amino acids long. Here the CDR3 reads CASSLKDSYEQYV. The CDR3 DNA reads TGTGCCAGCAGCTTGAAGGACTCCTACGAGCAGTACGTC.

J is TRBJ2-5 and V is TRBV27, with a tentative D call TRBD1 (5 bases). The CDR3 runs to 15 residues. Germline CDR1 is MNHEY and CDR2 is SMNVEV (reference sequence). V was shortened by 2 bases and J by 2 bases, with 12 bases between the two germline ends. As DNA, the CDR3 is TGTGCCAGCAGTTTACTGGGGCAGCCTCAAGAGACCCAGTACTTC. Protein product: CASSLLGQPQETQYF.

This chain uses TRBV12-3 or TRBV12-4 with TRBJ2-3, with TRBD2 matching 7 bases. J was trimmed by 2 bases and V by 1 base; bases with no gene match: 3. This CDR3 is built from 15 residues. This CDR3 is CASSLGTSATDTQYF. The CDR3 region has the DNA TGTGCCAGCAGTTTAGGTACTAGCGCCACAGATACGCAGTATTTT.

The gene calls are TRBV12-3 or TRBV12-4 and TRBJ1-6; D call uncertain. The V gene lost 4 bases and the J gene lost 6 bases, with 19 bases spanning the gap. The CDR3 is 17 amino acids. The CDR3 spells CASSSVFGRVGNSPLHF. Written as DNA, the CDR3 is TGTGCCAGCAGTTCTGTCTTCGGGAGAGTCGGTAATTCACCCCTCCACTTT.

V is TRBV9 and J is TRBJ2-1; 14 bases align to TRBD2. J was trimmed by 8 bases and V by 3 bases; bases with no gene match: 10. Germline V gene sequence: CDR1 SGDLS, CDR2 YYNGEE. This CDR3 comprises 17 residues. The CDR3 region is CASSDPTGLAGEDEQFF. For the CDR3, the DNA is TGTGCCAGCAGCGACCCCACGGGACTAGCGGGAGAGGATGAGCAGTTCTTC.